This TCR beta chain was retrieved from a study of blood T cell repertoires in COVID-19. Background on the study: Sites in the United States, Italy and Spain provided acute and convalescent COVID-19 samples.

In the authors' methods: Amplified reference gene primers provided the basis for estimating nucleated cell counts. Measured with immunoSEQ multiplex PCR; TCRdb has only the in-frame clones, and not every one. Clone size and V and J calls were adopted from that table, with D and trimming inferred from the DNA. The sample holds about 280,000 clones, almost 90% seen once. Participants reported their clinical history, and cohort assignment relied on those reports. Sample: PBMCs or T cells enriched from blood (not recorded which). The sequence was obtained from a young woman with acute COVID-19.

The CDR3 loop reads CASSLLSGSGRVYEQYF. In DNA form, the CDR3 reads TGTGCCAGCAGTTTACTCTCCGGAAGCGGGAGGGTTTACGAGCAGTACTTC. The rearrangement links TRBV27 to TRBJ2-7; 10 bases are shared with TRBD2. Germline assignment: CDR1 MNHEY and CDR2 SMNVEV (reference sequence). V trimming: 2 bases; J trimming: 4 bases; junction bases outside the gene matches: 11. This CDR3 has 17 amino acids.